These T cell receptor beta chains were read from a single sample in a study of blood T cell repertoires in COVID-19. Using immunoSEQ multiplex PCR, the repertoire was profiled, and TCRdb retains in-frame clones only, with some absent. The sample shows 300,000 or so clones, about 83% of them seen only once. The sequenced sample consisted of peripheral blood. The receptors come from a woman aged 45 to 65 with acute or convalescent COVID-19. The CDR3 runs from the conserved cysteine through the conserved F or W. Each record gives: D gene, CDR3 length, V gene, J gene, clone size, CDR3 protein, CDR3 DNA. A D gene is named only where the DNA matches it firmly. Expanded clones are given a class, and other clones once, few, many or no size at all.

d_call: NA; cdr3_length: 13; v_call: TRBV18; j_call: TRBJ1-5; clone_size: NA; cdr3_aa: CASARGEDQPQHF; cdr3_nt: TGTGCCAGCGCCAGGGGCGAGGATCAGCCCCAGCATTTT
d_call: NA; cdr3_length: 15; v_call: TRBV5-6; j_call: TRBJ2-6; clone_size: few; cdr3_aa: CASSFGGAGANVLTF; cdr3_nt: TGTGCCAGCAGCTTCGGCGGGGCTGGGGCCAACGTCCTGACTTTC
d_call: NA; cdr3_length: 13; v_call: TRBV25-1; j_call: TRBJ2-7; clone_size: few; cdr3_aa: CASSDTGQYEQYF; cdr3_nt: TGTGCCAGCAGTGACACGGGACAATACGAGCAGTACTTC
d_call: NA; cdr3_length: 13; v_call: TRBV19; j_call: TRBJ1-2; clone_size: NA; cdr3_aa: CASAQGSNYGYTF; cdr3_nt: TGTGCCAGTGCCCAGGGGTCTAACTATGGCTACACCTTC
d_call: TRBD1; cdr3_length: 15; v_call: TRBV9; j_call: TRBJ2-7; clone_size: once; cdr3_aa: CASSPGGTGSYEQYF; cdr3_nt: TGTGCCAGCAGCCCAGGAGGGACAGGCTCCTACGAGCAGTACTTC
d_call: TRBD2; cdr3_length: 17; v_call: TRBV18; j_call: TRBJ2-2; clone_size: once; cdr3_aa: CASSQLAGGPGTGELFF; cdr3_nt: TGTGCCAGCTCCCAGCTAGCGGGAGGGCCAGGAACCGGGGAGCTGTTTTTT
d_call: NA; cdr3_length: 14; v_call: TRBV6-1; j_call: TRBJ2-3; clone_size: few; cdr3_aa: CASSEGRDTDTQYF; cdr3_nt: TGTGCCAGCAGTGAAGGCAGGGACACAGATACGCAGTATTTT
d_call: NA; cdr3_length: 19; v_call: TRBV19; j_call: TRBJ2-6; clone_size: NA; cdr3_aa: CASSPRLASGSSGANVLTF; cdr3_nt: TGTGCCAGTAGTCCCCGTCTAGCGAGCGGCAGCTCTGGGGCCAACGTCCTGACTTTC
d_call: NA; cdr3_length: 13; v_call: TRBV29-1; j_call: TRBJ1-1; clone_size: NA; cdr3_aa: CSVSQGRDTEAFF; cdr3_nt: TGCAGCGTTTCCCAGGGGCGAGACACTGAAGCTTTCTTT
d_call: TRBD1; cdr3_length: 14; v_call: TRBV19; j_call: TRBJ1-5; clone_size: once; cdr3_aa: CASSTTGGYQPQHF; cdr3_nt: TGTGCCAGTAGTACTACAGGGGGCTATCAGCCCCAGCATTTT
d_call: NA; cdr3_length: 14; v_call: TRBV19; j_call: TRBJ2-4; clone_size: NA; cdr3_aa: CASSNSGTQNIQYF; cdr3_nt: TGTGCCAGTAGTAACAGCGGCACCCAAAACATTCAGTACTTC
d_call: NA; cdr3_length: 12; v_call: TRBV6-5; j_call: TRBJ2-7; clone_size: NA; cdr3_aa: CASRSFSYEQYF; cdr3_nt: TGTGCCTCTCGGTCATTCTCCTACGAGCAGTACTTC
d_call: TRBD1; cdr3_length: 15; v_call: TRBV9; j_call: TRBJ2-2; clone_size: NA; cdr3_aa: CASSVRQGASGELFF; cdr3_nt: TGTGCCAGCAGCGTCAGACAGGGGGCCTCCGGGGAGCTGTTTTTT
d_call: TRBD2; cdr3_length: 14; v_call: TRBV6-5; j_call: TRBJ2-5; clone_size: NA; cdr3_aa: CASSFGTSRETQYF; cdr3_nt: TGTGCCAGCAGTTTTGGGACTAGTAGGGAGACCCAGTACTTC
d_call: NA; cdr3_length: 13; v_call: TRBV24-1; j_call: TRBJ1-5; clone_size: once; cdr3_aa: CATQGLPNQPQHF; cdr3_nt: TGTGCCACCCAGGGTCTCCCTAATCAGCCCCAGCATTTT
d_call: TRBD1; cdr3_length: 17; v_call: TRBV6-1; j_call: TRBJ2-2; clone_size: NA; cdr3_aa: CASSEWSEGQGSGELFF; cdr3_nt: TGTGCCAGCAGTGAATGGTCTGAGGGACAGGGCTCCGGGGAGCTGTTTTTT
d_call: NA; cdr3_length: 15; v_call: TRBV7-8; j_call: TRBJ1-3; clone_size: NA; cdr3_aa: CASSPRRTSGNTIYF; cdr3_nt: TGTGCCAGCAGCCCCCGCAGAACCTCTGGAAACACCATATATTTT
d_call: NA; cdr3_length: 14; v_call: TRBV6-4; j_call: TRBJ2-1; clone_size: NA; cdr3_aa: CARAGGSDLNEQFF; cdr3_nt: TGTGCCAGGGCAGGAGGGTCGGATTTGAATGAGCAGTTCTTC
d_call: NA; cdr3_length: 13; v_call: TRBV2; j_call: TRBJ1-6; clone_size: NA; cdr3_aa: CAPPESYNSPLHF; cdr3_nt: TGTGCCCCCCCGGAGTCATATAATTCACCCCTCCACTTT
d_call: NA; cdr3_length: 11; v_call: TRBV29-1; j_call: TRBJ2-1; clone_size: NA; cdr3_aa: CSSRGYNEQFF; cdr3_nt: TGCAGCAGCCGGGGTTACAATGAGCAGTTCTTC
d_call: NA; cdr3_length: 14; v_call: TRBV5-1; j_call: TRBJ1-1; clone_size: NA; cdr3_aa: CASGVTGMNTEAFF; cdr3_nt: TGCGCCAGTGGTGTGACAGGCATGAACACTGAAGCTTTCTTT
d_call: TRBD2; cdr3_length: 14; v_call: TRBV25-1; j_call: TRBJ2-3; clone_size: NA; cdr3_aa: CASSIAGSTDTQYF; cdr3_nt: TGTGCCAGCAGTATAGCGGGAAGCACAGATACGCAGTATTTT
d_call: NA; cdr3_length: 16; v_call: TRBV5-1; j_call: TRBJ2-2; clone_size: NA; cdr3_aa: CASSGNNRANTGELFF; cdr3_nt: TGCGCCAGCAGCGGTAACAACAGGGCGAACACCGGGGAGCTGTTTTTT
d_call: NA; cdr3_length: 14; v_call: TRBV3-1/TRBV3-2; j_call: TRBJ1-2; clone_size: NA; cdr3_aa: CASSQSQGYYGYTF; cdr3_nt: TGTGCCAGCAGCCAGTCTCAGGGGTACTATGGCTACACCTTC
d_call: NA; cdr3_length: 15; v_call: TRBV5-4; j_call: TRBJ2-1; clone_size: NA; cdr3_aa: CASSLAATGYNEQFF; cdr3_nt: TGTGCCAGCAGCCTGGCCGCGACAGGTTACAATGAGCAGTTCTTC
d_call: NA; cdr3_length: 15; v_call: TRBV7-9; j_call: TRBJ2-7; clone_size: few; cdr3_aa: CASSSNRDLTYEQYF; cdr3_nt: TGTGCCAGCAGCTCGAACCGGGACTTGACCTACGAGCAGTACTTC
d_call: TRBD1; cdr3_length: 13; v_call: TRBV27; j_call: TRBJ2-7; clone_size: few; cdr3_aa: CASSFGTDYEQYF; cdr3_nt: TGTGCCAGCAGTTTTGGGACAGACTACGAGCAGTACTTC
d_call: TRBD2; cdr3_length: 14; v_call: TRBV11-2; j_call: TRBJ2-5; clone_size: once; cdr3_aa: CASSLTSVLETQYF; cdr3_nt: TGTGCCAGCAGCTTAACTAGCGTGCTAGAGACCCAGTACTTC
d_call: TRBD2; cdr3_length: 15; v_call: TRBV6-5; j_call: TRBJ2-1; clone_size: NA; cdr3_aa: CASSRPGGLGYEQFF; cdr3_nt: TGTGCCAGCAGCCGCCCGGGGGGGCTTGGCTATGAGCAGTTCTTC
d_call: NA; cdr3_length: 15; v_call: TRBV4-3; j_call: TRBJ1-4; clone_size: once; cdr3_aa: CASSQDPGINEKLFF; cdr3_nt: TGCGCCAGCAGCCAAGATCCGGGGATTAATGAAAAACTGTTTTTT
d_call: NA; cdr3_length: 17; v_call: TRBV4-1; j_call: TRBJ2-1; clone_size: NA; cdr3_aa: CASSQEEQSSSYNEQFF; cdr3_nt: TGCGCCAGCAGCCAAGAAGAACAGTCAAGCTCCTACAATGAGCAGTTCTTC
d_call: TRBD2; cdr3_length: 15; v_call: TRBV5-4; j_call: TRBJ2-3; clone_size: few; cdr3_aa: CASSLAGLAGDTQYF; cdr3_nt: TGTGCCAGCAGCTTGGCCGGCCTAGCGGGGGATACGCAGTATTTT
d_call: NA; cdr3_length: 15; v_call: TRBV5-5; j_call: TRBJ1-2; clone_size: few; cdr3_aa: CASSHSAVKLSGYTF; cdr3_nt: TGTGCCAGCAGCCATTCCGCGGTGAAATTGAGTGGCTACACCTTC
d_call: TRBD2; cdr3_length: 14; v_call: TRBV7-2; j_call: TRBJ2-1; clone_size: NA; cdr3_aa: CASSPTSGSNEQFF; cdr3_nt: TGTGCCAGCAGCCCGACTAGCGGGAGCAATGAGCAGTTCTTC
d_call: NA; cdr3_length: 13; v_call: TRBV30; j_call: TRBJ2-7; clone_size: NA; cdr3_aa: CAWSRGQSAEQYF; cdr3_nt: TGTGCCTGGAGCCGAGGACAGTCCGCCGAGCAGTACTTC
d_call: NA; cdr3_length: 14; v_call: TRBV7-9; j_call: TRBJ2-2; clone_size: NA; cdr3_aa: CASSFAGLGGELFF; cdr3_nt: TGTGCCAGCAGCTTCGCAGGATTGGGCGGGGAGCTGTTTTTT
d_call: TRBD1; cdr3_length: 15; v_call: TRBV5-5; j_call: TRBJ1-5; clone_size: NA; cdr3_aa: CASSFGQGIRQPQHF; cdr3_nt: TGTGCCAGCAGCTTCGGACAGGGGATTAGACAGCCCCAGCATTTT
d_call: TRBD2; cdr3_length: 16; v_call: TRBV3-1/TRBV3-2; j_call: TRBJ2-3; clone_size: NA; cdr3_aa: CASSPGLAGGLDTQYF; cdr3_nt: TGTGCCAGCAGCCCCGGACTAGCGGGAGGGTTAGATACGCAGTATTTT
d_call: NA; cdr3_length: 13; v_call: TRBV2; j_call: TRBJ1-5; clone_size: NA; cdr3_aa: CASKEQTSQPQHF; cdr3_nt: TGTGCCAGCAAAGAACAGACAAGTCAGCCCCAGCATTTT
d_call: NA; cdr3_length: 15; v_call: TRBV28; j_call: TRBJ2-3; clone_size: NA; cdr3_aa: CASSLQGRGTDTQYF; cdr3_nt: TGTGCCAGCAGTTTACAGGGGAGGGGTACAGATACGCAGTATTTT
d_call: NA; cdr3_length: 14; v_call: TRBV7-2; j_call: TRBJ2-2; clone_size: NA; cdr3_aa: CASSLDGYTGELFF; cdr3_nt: TGTGCCAGCAGCTTAGACGGGTACACCGGGGAGCTGTTTTTT
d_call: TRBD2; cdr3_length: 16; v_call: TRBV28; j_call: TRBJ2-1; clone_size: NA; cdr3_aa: CASSLGGLAGGHEQFF; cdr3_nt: TGTGCCAGCAGTTTAGGGGGACTAGCGGGAGGCCATGAGCAGTTCTTC
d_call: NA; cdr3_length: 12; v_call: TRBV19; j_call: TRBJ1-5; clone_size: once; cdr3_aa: CASGQSNQPQHF; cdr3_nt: TGTGCGTCGGGACAAAGCAATCAGCCCCAGCATTTT